This T cell receptor beta chain is drawn from a study of cytomegalovirus exposure and HLA in healthy donors. As for the study in general: Genotyping showed around 80% of a few hundred donors falling in the Caucasian-associated ancestry cluster.

Study results and limitations: Later analysis associated a missense DCLRE1C variant with TCR beta V- and J-gene trimming.

60 Vbeta and 13 Jbeta primers were used in PCR. Assay: immunoSEQ multiplex PCR; the TCRdb copy retains only in-frame clones and omits some. Altogether fewer than 120,000 clones are present, around 83% being singletons, with the ten largest covering 2.5% to 3.5%. This CDR3 is built from 15 residues. Germline lookup yields CDR1 SQVTM and CDR2 ANQGSEA. V lost 1 base and J 2 bases, leaving 11 bases between the germline ends. There are a few counts of this clone. Antigen: not known. The chain combines TRBV29-1 with TRBJ2-2; D unresolved. The clonotype originates from a woman aged 60 to 75 in good health and CMV-seropositive. The sample taken for sequencing was PBMCs. The CDR3 loop reads CSVEVSGVNTGELFF. The CDR3 coding sequence is TGCAGCGTTGAAGTGTCCGGAGTTAACACCGGGGAGCTGTTTTTT.